This T cell receptor beta chain appears in the sequencing data of a study of blood T cell repertoires in COVID-19. Seattle-derived patients entered the study during active infection and were followed longitudinally. The CDR3 has 15 residues. Unmatched junction bases numbered 4, after V lost 3 bases and J lost 6 bases. Germline V gene data show CDR1 as KGHDR and CDR2 as SFDVKD. Repertoires were generated with immunoSEQ multiplex PCR, while TCRdb's copy carries only in-frame clones and drops some. Of approximately 270,000 clones listed, 65% to 85% are singletons. The rearrangement links TRBV24-1 to TRBJ2-1, with TRBD2 identical over 10 bases. The receptor was derived from an older person with COVID-19, enrolled during active disease. The sample taken for sequencing was peripheral blood. DNA for the CDR3: TGTGCCACCAGTGATCCCGGGACTAGCGTCAATGAGCAGTTCTTC. Protein: CATSDPGTSVNEQFF.